The 31 T cell receptor beta chains below were found in one sample sequenced in a study of blood T cell repertoires in COVID-19. Clones were sequenced by immunoSEQ multiplex PCR, and TCRdb holds only the in-frame ones, with some missing. Of approximately 320,000 clones listed, approximately 90% are singletons. The sequenced sample was PBMCs or T cells enriched from blood (not recorded which). Receptors were obtained from a young woman who had recovered from COVID-19.

CDR3: CASSAGSVSVNTEAFF. The CDR3, as DNA: TGCGCCAGCAGCGCGGGGTCCGTCTCTGTGAACACTGAAGCTTTCTTT. The V call is TRBV10-1, the J call TRBJ1-1; D is unresolved. V was shortened by 6 bases and J by 0 bases, with 17 bases between the two germline ends. CDR1 is WNHNN, CDR2 SYGVQD, per germline (reference sequence). There are 16 residues in the CDR3.

The rearrangement links TRBV4-2 to TRBJ1-1; TRBD1 matches at 8 bases. Germline lookup yields CDR1 LGHNA and CDR2 YNFKEQ. The J segment lost 6 bases and the V segment lost 0 bases, leaving 9 bases of the junction unmatched. The CDR3 runs to 16 residues. In DNA, the CDR3 is TGTGCCAGCAGCCAAGAGGACAGGGAGTATGTGCCTGAAGCTTTCTTT. Its translation is CASSQEDREYVPEAFF.

This chain joins TRBV18 and TRBJ1-2; 7 nucleotides agree with TRBD1. Germline V gene data show CDR1 as KGHSH and CDR2 as LQKENI. The CDR3 has 14 amino acids. The V gene end was trimmed by 5 bases and the J gene end by 7 bases; junction bases not matched to a gene: 10. This CDR3 reads CASSTSGQSTGYTF. The CDR3 DNA reads as TGTGCCAGCTCAACCTCGGGACAGTCGACTGGCTACACCTTC.

The J gene is TRBJ1-2, the V gene TRBV6-5, with no clear D. This CDR3 is 12 amino acids long. Deletions cut 6 bases from V and 8 bases from J, with 13 bases between. Germline-derived CDR1 and CDR2 are MNHEY and SVGAGI. CDR3 in DNA: TGTGCCAGCAGAGATCCTGGCCAGGGCTACACCTTC. This codes for CASRDPGQGYTF.

The chain recombines TRBV27 with TRBJ2-1, with 11 bases matching TRBD2. Germline lookup yields CDR1 MNHEY and CDR2 SMNVEV (reference sequence). Trimming removed 6 bases from V and 4 bases from J; junction bases left unmatched: 5. The CDR3 spans 15 residues. This chain's CDR3 is CASRMASGGYNEQFF. DNA of the CDR3: TGTGCCAGCAGAATGGCTAGCGGGGGGTACAATGAGCAGTTCTTC.

The chain links TRBV21-1 to TRBJ2-4; whether TRBD1, the table's D call, matches the DNA was not checked. TRBV21-1 is listed as a pseudogene. This CDR3 spans 12 amino acids. CDR3 sequence reads: CASIDQGNIQYF. For the CDR3, the DNA is TGTGCCAGCATAGATCAGGGGAACATTCAGTACTTC.

This chain connects TRBV20-1 to TRBJ1-1, with unresolved D. CDR1 and CDR2 (germline): DFQATT, SNEGSKA (reference sequence). The CDR3 contains 10 residues. Between the trimmed V and J ends, which lost 6 bases and 11 bases, there was a span of 13 bases. This CDR3 is CSALGGSAFF. In nucleotides, the CDR3 is TGCAGTGCCCTAGGAGGAAGTGCTTTCTTT.

The V call is TRBV5-4, the J call TRBJ1-5; weak D call: TRBD1 (5 bases). V dropped 0 bases and J dropped 7 bases, with 14 bases sitting between them. The CDR3 is 15 residues long. The V gene's germline CDR1 is SGHNT and CDR2 YYREEE (reference sequence). CDR3 nucleotides: TGTGCCAGCAGCTTGGGTCTGGGGGAGGCACAGCCCCAGCATTTT. This gives the protein CASSLGLGEAQPQHF.

The chain carries TRBV3-1 (or the pseudogene TRBV3-2) and TRBJ1-4, with 7 bases that match TRBD1. The CDR3 is made up of 14 amino acids. With V trimmed by 6 bases and J by 0 bases, 1 base remained unmatched. Germline CDR1 LGHDT, CDR2 YNNKEL (reference sequence). CDR3 amino acids: CASRQGSTNEKLFF. The CDR3 DNA follows: TGTGCCAGCAGACAGGGGTCAACTAATGAAAAACTGTTTTTT.

The genes are TRBV6-5 and TRBJ2-7; TRBD2 matches at 11 bases. Trimming at V came to 7 bases and at J to 1 base, leaving 3 bases not matched to a gene. This CDR3 has 14 residues. CDR1 and CDR2 (germline): MNHEY, SVGAGI. As DNA, the CDR3 is TGTGCCAGCAACCCTAGCGGGAGGTCCTACGAGCAGTACTTC. Translated, it gives CASNPSGRSYEQYF.

This rearrangement joins TRBV5-5 to TRBJ2-6; 7 nucleotides agree with TRBD1. The germline V gene encodes CDR1 SGHKS and CDR2 YYEKEE (reference sequence). The junction had 3 bases not matched to a gene; V was cut back by 3 bases and J by 0 bases. The CDR3 is made up of 16 amino acids. This CDR3 reads CASSSTGSSGANVLTF. In DNA form, the CDR3 reads TGTGCCAGCAGCTCGACAGGGAGCTCTGGGGCCAACGTCCTGACTTTC.

This rearrangement joins TRBV7-9 to TRBJ2-7; D uncertain. The CDR3 length is 13 residues. V lost 1 base to trimming and J lost 12 bases, with 16 bases between them. Per the germline V gene, CDR1 is SEHNR and CDR2 is FQNEAQ (reference sequence). As DNA, the CDR3 is TGTGCCAGCAGCTTAGTTGGGCAGGCTTATACGTACTTC. Translated: CASSLVGQAYTYF.

The V call is TRBV4-2, the J call TRBJ2-1; 9 nucleotides match TRBD2. V lost 0 bases, J lost 0 bases, and 6 bases stayed unmatched. The CDR3 covers 18 residues. The germline gives CDR1 LGHNA, CDR2 YNFKEQ. The CDR3 DNA reads TGTGCCAGCAGCCAAGAAGGCGGGAGGGCCAGCTCCTACAATGAGCAGTTCTTC. It specifies CASSQEGGRASSYNEQFF.

The DNA for the CDR3 is TGTGCCAGTAGGGCGGGGAACACTGAAGCTTTCTTT. This gives the protein CASRAGNTEAFF. The chain carries TRBV19 and TRBJ1-1; no definite D call. The CDR3 runs 12 residues. Per the germline V gene, CDR1 is LNHDA and CDR2 is SQIVND (reference sequence). V lost 6 bases to trimming and J lost 1 base, with 6 bases between them.

This chain joins TRBV12-3 or TRBV12-4 and TRBJ1-3; no reliable D call. Between the trimmed V and J ends, which lost 6 bases and 0 bases, there was a span of 6 bases. This CDR3 is built from 13 residues. CDR3 in DNA: TGTGCCAGCAGCTCTAACTCTGGAAACACCATATATTTT. Protein product: CASSSNSGNTIYF.

The J gene is TRBJ1-5, the V gene TRBV30; TRBD1 might be the D (5 bases). CDR3 size: 15 residues. Germline loops: CDR1 GTSNPN, CDR2 SVGIG (reference sequence). Deletions cut 1 base from V and 5 bases from J, with 15 bases between. CDR3 residues: CAWSASRGGDQPQHF. CDR3 sequence (DNA): TGTGCCTGGAGTGCTTCCCGGGGAGGGGATCAGCCCCAGCATTTT.

The chain joins TRBV3-1 (or the pseudogene TRBV3-2) to TRBJ1-3; D gene unclear. The CDR3 runs 18 residues. The germline V gene encodes CDR1 LGHDT and CDR2 YNNKEL (reference sequence). The ends were cut back, 0 bases at V and 0 bases at J, with 15 bases in the middle. The CDR3 spells CASSQDGGRPSSGNTIYF. The DNA for the CDR3 is TGTGCCAGCAGCCAAGACGGAGGACGCCCAAGCTCTGGAAACACCATATATTTT.

DNA of the CDR3: TGTGCCAGCTCACCATTGACCGGGACAGACGAAGCTTTCTTT. It encodes CASSPLTGTDEAFF. The chain combines TRBV18 with TRBJ1-1, with TRBD1 matching 7 bases. Germline loops: CDR1 KGHSH, CDR2 LQKENI. The CDR3 consists of 14 residues. The V gene end was trimmed by 2 bases and the J gene end by 8 bases; junction bases not matched to a gene: 8. The complete variable domain, with remaining parts taken from reference TRBV18 and TRBJ1-1, reads NAGVMQNPRHLVRRRGQEARLRCSPMKGHSHVYWYRQLPEEGLKFMVYLQKENIIDESGMPKERFSAEFPKEGPSILRIQQVVRGDSAAYFCASSPLTGTDEAFFGQGTRLTVV.

The rearrangement links TRBV2 to TRBJ2-7; 11 nucleotides line up with TRBD1. The CDR3 loop spans 14 amino acids. V dropped 8 bases and J dropped 4; count of bases not matched to a gene: 7. The V gene's germline CDR1 is SNHLY and CDR2 FYNNEI. The CDR3, as DNA: TGTGCCAGCGCCCGGGGACAGGGGGAATACGAGCAGTACTTC. Translated, it gives CASARGQGEYEQYF.

This chain uses TRBV19 with TRBJ1-5, with 8 bases lining up with TRBD1. V shed 5 bases, J shed 2 bases, and the junction held 5 bases outside the gene matches. Germline CDR1 reads LNHDA; CDR2 reads SQIVND (reference sequence). The CDR3 spans 15 residues. CDR3 bases: TGTGCCAGTAGTTCAGACAGGGGTGGCAATCAGCCCCAGCATTTT. Translation gives CASSSDRGGNQPQHF.

This chain uses TRBV7-8 with TRBJ1-2; no reliable D call. Per the germline V gene, CDR1 is SGHVS and CDR2 is FQNEAQ. The CDR3 sequence is 14 residues long. Trimming cost V 5 bases and J 0 bases, with 10 bases left between them. The CDR3 DNA is TGTGCCAGCAGCCCGAGGGTTACTAACTATGGCTACACCTTC. It encodes CASSPRVTNYGYTF.

The genes are TRBV10-3 and TRBJ1-4; 8 nucleotides line up with TRBD1. Germline trimming cut 2 bases from V and 5 bases from J; bases unmatched to any gene: 4. CDR3 length equals 15 residues. Germline lookup yields CDR1 ENHRY and CDR2 SYGVKD. Here the CDR3 reads CAISETDRENEKLFF. The CDR3 nucleotides read TGTGCCATCAGTGAGACGGACAGGGAGAATGAAAAACTGTTTTTT.

This clone has a single count. The chain couples TRBV5-6 to TRBJ1-5; D is perhaps TRBD1 (5 bases). The CDR3 has 14 residues. The V end was cut by 4 bases, the J end by 0 bases, with 8 bases between. CDR1 and CDR2 from the germline V gene are SGHDT and YYEEEE. CDR3 in amino acids: CASSETGSNQPQHF. The CDR3 nucleotides read TGTGCCAGCAGCGAAACAGGTAGCAATCAGCCCCAGCATTTT.

This rearrangement joins TRBV11-2 to TRBJ1-4; TRBD1 agrees at 7 bases. Germline V gene lookup returns CDR1 SGHAT and CDR2 FQNNGV. J lost 7 bases, V lost 2 bases, and 10 bases had no gene match. The CDR3 is 16 residues long. This CDR3 reads CASSLSVTGPGEKLFF. In DNA form, the CDR3 reads TGTGCCAGCAGCTTATCGGTGACAGGGCCGGGTGAAAAACTGTTTTTT.

This chain joins TRBV5-1 and TRBJ1-1, with unresolved D. The CDR3 consists of 14 residues. The germline CDR1 and CDR2 sequences are SGHRS and YFSETQ. V lost 6 bases and J lost 1, with 13 bases in between. The CDR3 DNA sequence: TGCGCCAGCACCCGAGGTATGGAGAACACTGAAGCTTTCTTT. Protein: CASTRGMENTEAFF.

This chain links TRBV18 with TRBJ2-5; a possible D gene is TRBD1 (5 bases). There are 13 residues in the CDR3. Germline V gives CDR1 KGHSH, CDR2 LQKENI. V lost 4 bases and J 2 bases, leaving 8 bases between the germline ends. CDR3 in DNA: TGTGCCAGCTCACGCGACAGACAAGAGACCCAGTACTTC. It is translated as CASSRDRQETQYF.

This rearrangement joins TRBV25-1 to TRBJ1-2, with 10 positions matching TRBD1. This CDR3 is 17 amino acids long. Germline trimming cut 7 bases from V and 8 bases from J; bases unmatched to any gene: 19. Germline loops: CDR1 MGHDK, CDR2 SYGVNS. CDR3 amino acids: CASTGILGGQGEEGYTF. The CDR3 DNA reads as TGTGCCAGCACGGGCATATTGGGAGGACAGGGGGAAGAGGGCTACACCTTC.

The chain carries TRBV5-4 and TRBJ2-3; D not certain. V was pared by 2 bases and J by 4 bases, with 8 bases between. Germline values: CDR1 SGHNT, CDR2 YYREEE (reference sequence). The CDR3 has 13 amino acids. The CDR3 reads CASSFTQADTQYF. The CDR3 DNA is TGTGCCAGCAGCTTCACGCAGGCAGATACGCAGTATTTT.

The V and J genes are TRBV27 and TRBJ2-1; 9 nucleotides match TRBD2. The length of the CDR3 is 15 residues. The V segment lost 8 bases and the J segment 10 bases; nucleotides outside the gene matches: 15. Per the germline V gene, CDR1 is MNHEY and CDR2 is SMNVEV (reference sequence). The CDR3 coding sequence is TGTGCCAGCGGGATGGGGCCTAGCGGGACTTTGGAGCAGTTCTTC. Its protein product is CASGMGPSGTLEQFF.

To note about this clone: The junction does not match germline at one end; this may be a read error. CDR3: CASSSRQNPEAFF. The CDR3 coding sequence is TGTGCCAGTAGTAGTAGACAGAACCCTGAAGCTTTCTTT. The J gene is TRBJ1-1, the V gene TRBV19, with a tentative D call TRBD1 (5 bases). Per germline, CDR1 LNHDA and CDR2 SQIVND (reference sequence). The CDR3 covers 13 residues.

For the CDR3, the DNA is TGTGCCAGCCAAGTGGACAGGGGAGTCTACAATGAGCAGTTCTTC. Residues: CASQVDRGVYNEQFF. The chain recombines TRBV11-2 with TRBJ2-1; 9 bases are shared with TRBD1. The ends lost 8 bases at V and 3 bases at J; junction bases unmatched: 8. The CDR3 contains 15 residues. Germline values: CDR1 SGHAT, CDR2 FQNNGV. Together with reference TRBV11-2 and TRBJ2-1, the CDR3 gives the full variable domain: EAGVAQSPRYKIIEKRQSVAFWCNPISGHATLYWYQQILGQGPKLLIQFQNNGVVDDSQLPKDRFSAERLKGVDSTLKIQPAKLEDSAVYLCASQVDRGVYNEQFFGPGTRLTVL.